This T cell receptor (beta chain) derives from a study of blood T cell repertoires in COVID-19. V shed 0 bases and J 4 bases; nucleotides not matched to a gene: 5. This CDR3 is built from 16 residues. Germline values: CDR1 MGHRA, CDR2 YSYEKL. Original analysis: Amplification with reference gene primers provided the estimates of nucleated cell counts. The method was immunoSEQ multiplex PCR; TCRdb's version includes in-frame clones alone and lacks a portion of them. The V and J calls and clone size were taken over from that table, and D and trimming were inferred from the DNA. The sample carries about 400,000 clones, over 75% recorded once.

The sequencing sample was made of PBMCs or T cells enriched from blood (not recorded which). The rearrangement uses TRBV4-1 and TRBJ2-7, with TRBD1 matching over 11 bases. This clonotype was obtained from a woman aged 40 to 50 with acute COVID-19. The CDR3 bases are TGCGCCAGCAGCCAAGATCCTGGGACAGGGGGATACGAGCAGTACTTC. It codes for CASSQDPGTGGYEQYF.